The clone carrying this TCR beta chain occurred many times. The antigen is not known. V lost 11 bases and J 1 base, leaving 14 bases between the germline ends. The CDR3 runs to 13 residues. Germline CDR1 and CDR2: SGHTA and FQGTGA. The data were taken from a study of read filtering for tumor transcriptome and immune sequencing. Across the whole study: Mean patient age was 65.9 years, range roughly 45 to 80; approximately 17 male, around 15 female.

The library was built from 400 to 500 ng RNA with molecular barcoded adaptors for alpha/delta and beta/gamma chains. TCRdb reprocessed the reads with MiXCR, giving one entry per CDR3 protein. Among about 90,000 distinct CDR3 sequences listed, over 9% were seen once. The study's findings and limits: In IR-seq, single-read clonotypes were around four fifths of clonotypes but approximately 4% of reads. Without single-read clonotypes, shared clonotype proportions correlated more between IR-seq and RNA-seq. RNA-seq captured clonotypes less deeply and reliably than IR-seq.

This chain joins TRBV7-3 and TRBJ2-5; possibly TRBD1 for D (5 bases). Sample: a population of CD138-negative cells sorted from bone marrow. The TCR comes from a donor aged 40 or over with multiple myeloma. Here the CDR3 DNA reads TGTGCCTCAGCACTGGGGCCCCAAGAGACCCAGTACTTC. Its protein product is CASALGPQETQYF.